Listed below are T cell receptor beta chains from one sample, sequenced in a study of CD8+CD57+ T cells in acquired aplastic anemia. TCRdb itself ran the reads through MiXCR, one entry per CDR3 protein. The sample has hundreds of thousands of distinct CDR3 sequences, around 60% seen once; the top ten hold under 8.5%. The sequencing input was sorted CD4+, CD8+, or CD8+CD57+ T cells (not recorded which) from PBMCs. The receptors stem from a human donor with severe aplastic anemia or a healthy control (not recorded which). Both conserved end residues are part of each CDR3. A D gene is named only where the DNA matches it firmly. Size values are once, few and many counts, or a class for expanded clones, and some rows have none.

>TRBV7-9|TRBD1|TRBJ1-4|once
TGTGCCAGCAGCCCGACGACAGGGACTAATGAAAAACTGTTTTTT
CASSPTTGTNEKLFF
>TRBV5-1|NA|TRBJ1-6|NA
TGCGCCAACAGCTCCCTAGAGGGTGATTCACCCCTCCACTTT
CANSSLEGDSPLHF
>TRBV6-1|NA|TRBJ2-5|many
TGTGCCAGCAGTGTTCCCGCGGAGACCCAGTACTTC
CASSVPAETQYF
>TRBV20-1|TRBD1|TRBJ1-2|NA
TGCAGTGCTGATACAGGGGCAAACTATGGCTACACCTTC
CSADTGANYGYTF
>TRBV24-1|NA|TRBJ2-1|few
TGTGCCACCAGTGATTCGGGTCAACGAGATGAGCAGTTCTTC
CATSDSGQRDEQFF
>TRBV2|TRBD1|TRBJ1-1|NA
TGTGCCGGACAAAGACAGGGTCATCTTGAAGCTTTCTTT
CAGQRQGHLEAFF
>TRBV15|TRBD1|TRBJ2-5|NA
TGTGCCAGCAGTTTGGGGGGACAGGGGGCAGGAGAGACCCAGTACTTC
CASSLGGQGAGETQYF
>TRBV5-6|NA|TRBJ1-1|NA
TGTGCCAGCAGCTTGGCCGGAGGGGCGCTGAACACTGAAGCTTTCTTT
CASSLAGGALNTEAFF
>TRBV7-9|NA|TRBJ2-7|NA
TGTGCCAGCAGCCGCGTTGGGGAGCAGTACTTC
CASSRVGEQYF
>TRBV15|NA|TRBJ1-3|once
TGTGCCACCGGGGGCAGGAGCCACTCTGGAAACACCATATATTTT
CATGGRSHSGNTIYF
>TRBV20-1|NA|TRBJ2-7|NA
TGCAGTGCTAGCGGTACAGGGATCGGCTACGAGCAGTACTTC
CSASGTGIGYEQYF
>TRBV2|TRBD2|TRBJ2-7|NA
TGTGCCAGCAGCCCGACGGGCGGGGGGCCCTACGAGCAGTACTTC
CASSPTGGGPYEQYF
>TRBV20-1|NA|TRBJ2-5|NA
TGCAGTGCTTGGGGGGGCGGTGAGACCCAGTACTTC
CSAWGGGETQYF
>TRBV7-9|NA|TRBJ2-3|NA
TGTGCCAGCAGCCCCCGTGAGGGAGGAGGGGCAGATACGCAGTATTTT
CASSPREGGGADTQYF
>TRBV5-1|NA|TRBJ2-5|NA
TGCGCCGGCAGCTTGGGGGGGCCCTCCTTTGGGGAGACCCAGTACTTC
CAGSLGGPSFGETQYF
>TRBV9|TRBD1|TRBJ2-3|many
TGTGCCAGCAGCGTAGGGGGACAGGGGACAGATACGCAGTATTTT
CASSVGGQGTDTQYF
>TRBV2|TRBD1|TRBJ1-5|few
TGTGCCAGCAGTGGACAGGGCCCTGACAATCAGCCCCAGCATTTT
CASSGQGPDNQPQHF
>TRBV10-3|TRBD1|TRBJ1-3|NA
TGTGCCATCAGTGATTTCTCGACAGGGTCTGGAAACACCATATATTTT
CAISDFSTGSGNTIYF
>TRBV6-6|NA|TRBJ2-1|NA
TGTGCCAGCAGTTACTCGATCTGGGATGAGCAGTTCTTC
CASSYSIWDEQFF
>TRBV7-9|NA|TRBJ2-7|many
TGTGCCAGCAGCCCAGACTTGAGCGAGCAGTACTTC
CASSPDLSEQYF
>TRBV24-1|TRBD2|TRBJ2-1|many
TGTGCCACGGGGGGGGTATCGCTTAATGAGCAGTTCTTC
CATGGVSLNEQFF
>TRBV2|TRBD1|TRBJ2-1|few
TGTGCCAGCAGTGGACAGGGGTACCCTAGCTCCTACAATGAGCAGTTCTTC
CASSGQGYPSSYNEQFF
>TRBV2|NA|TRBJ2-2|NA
TGTGCCAGCAAGAGGGGGGGCGAAAACACCGGGGAGCTGTTTTTT
CASKRGGENTGELFF
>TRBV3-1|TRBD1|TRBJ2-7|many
TGTGCCAGCAGCCAAGCCGGGACAGGGGGCGACGAGCAGTACTTC
CASSQAGTGGDEQYF
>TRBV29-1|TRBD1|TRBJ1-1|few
TGCAGCGTCAACAGGGGATCCAACACTGAAGCTTTCTTT
CSVNRGSNTEAFF
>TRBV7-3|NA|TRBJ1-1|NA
TGTGACAGCAGCTCCGTGAACACTGAAGCTTTCTTT
CDSSSVNTEAFF
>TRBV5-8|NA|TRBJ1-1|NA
TGTGCCAGCAGCTTTGGAGGGGAAGGGAACACTGAAGCTTTCTTT
CASSFGGEGNTEAFF
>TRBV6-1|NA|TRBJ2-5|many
TGTGCCAGCAGGGGCGTGGGAGGCCTACAAGAGACCCAGTACTTC
CASRGVGGLQETQYF
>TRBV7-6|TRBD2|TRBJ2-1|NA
TGTGCCACAGCGGGGGTGTCCTACAATGAGCAGTTCTTC
CATAGVSYNEQFF
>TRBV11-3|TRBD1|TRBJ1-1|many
TGTGCCAGCAGCCCCTCGACAGGGGGGAACACTGAAGCTTTCTTT
CASSPSTGGNTEAFF
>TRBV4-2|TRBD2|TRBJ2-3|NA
TGTGCCAGCAGTCCGGGGGAGGGAAGCACAGATACGCAGTATTTT
CASSPGEGSTDTQYF
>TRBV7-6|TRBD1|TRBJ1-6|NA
TGTGCCAGCAGCTCACAGGGGGCCAAGAATTCACCCCTCCACTTT
CASSSQGAKNSPLHF
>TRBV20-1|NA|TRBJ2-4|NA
TGCAGTGCTAGAGGGAACGGACAAAACATTCAGTACTTC
CSARGNGQNIQYF
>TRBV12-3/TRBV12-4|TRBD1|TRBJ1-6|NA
TGTGCCAGCAGTCTCGGACAGGGCAGTTCACCCCTCCACTTT
CASSLGQGSSPLHF
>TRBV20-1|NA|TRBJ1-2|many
TGCAGTGCTAGAGATTCAGGGATCCCAATCTATGGCTACACCTTC
CSARDSGIPIYGYTF
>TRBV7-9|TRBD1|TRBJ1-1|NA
TGTGCCAGCAGCCTCGCGGTGGGGACAGGGGGCACTGAAGCTTTCTTT
CASSLAVGTGGTEAFF
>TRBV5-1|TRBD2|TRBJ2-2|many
TGCGCCAGCAGCGTTCGACTAGCGGGGGGCCCAGGCACCGGGGAGCTGTTTTTT
CASSVRLAGGPGTGELFF
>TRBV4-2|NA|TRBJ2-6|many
TGTGCCAGCAGCCCGCGACGGGGGGCCATATCTAGCTCTGGGGCCAACGTCCTGACTTTC
CASSPRRGAISSSGANVLTF
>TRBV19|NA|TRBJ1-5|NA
TGTGCCAGTAGTGCCCGACACGGTTGGAATAGCAATCAGCCCCAGCATTTT
CASSARHGWNSNQPQHF
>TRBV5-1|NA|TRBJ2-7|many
TGCGCCAGCAGCTTGATCCCACAGGGACCGTACGAGCAGTACTTC
CASSLIPQGPYEQYF
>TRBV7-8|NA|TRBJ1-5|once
TGTGCCAGCAGCTTAGGTGGGGACTACAATCAGCCCCAGCATTTT
CASSLGGDYNQPQHF
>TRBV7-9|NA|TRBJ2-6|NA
TGTGCCAGCAGCTTAATCGGCCAGGGAATCGCTGGGGCCAACGTCCTGACTTTC
CASSLIGQGIAGANVLTF
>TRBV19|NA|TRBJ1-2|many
TGTGCCAGCAATGCACAGGACCATGGCTACACCTTC
CASNAQDHGYTF
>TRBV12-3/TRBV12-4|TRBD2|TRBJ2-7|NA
TGTGCCAGCAGCCAAGTAGCGGGGGGGTCCTACGAGCAGTACTTC
CASSQVAGGSYEQYF
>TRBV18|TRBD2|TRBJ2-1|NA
TGTGCCAGCTCACCACCTTTAGCGGGGGGGCTTAGGAATGAGCAGTTCTTC
CASSPPLAGGLRNEQFF
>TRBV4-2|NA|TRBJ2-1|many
TGTGCCAGCAGCCAAGCGGCTAGTTCCTACAATGAGCAGTTCTTC
CASSQAASSYNEQFF
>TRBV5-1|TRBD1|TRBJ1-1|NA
TGCGCCAGCAGCTTGAGTGACAGGGGGCCGCGGGGCACTGAAGCTTTCTTT
CASSLSDRGPRGTEAFF
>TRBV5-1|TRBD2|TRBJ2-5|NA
TGCGCCAGCAGCGCCGGGGAGGGAGGGCAAGAGACCCAGTACTTC
CASSAGEGGQETQYF
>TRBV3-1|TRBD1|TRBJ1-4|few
TGTGCCAGCAGCCTCTACAGGGGTGGGAATGAAAAACTGTTTTTT
CASSLYRGGNEKLFF
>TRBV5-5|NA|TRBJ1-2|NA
TGTGCCGGCAGCCCCGGATGGCGGGGGGGCTACACCTTC
CAGSPGWRGGYTF
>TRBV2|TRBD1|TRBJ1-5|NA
TGTGCTAGCAGTGCGCGACAGGGGTCGGAGCCCCAGCATTTT
CASSARQGSEPQHF
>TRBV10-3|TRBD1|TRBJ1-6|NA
TGTGCCACCGGGACAGAAGTTTCGGGGTCACCCCTCCACTTT
CATGTEVSGSPLHF
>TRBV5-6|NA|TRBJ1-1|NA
TGTGCCAGCAGCTTCGGGGGGCGTAACACTGAAGCTTTCTTT
CASSFGGRNTEAFF
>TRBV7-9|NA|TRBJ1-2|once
TGTGCCAGCAGCGAAGGATGGGCAGACGGTACCTATGGCTACACCTTC
CASSEGWADGTYGYTF
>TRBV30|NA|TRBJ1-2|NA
TGTGCCTGGAGTAGGGGGGCGCGATTCTATGGCTACACCTTC
CAWSRGARFYGYTF
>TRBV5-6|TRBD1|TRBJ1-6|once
TGTGCCAGCAGCTTGGCGGGACAGGGGGCCTCCTATAATTCACCCCTCCACTTT
CASSLAGQGASYNSPLHF
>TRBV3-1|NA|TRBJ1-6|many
TGTGCCAGCAGCCAAGCGGGTATTAGGGGTTCACCCCTCCACTTT
CASSQAGIRGSPLHF
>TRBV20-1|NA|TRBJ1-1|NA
TGCAGTGCTAGAGATCGGTTTGCCGGGGGCGAGGAAGCTTTCTTT
CSARDRFAGGEEAFF